The 19 T cell receptor beta chains presented below share a single source sample, sequenced in a study of cytomegalovirus exposure and HLA in healthy donors. A multiplex PCR was run with 60 Vbeta primers and 13 Jbeta primers. Clones were read by immunoSEQ multiplex PCR, and TCRdb kept only the in-frame ones, dropping some. This table holds some 45,000 clones, approximately 52% found once. The source material was PBMCs. The receptor set was obtained from a human donor in good health.

In its sample, this clone was seen a few times. The rearrangement joins TRBV4-3 to TRBJ1-1; unclear D gene. Germline assignment: CDR1 LGHNA and CDR2 YSLEER. V was shortened by 3 bases and J by 1 base, with 12 bases between the two germline ends. The CDR3 runs to 15 residues. CDR3 nucleotide sequence: TGCGCCAGCAGCCACTTCCTCGATAGGAACACTGAAGCTTTCTTT. It specifies CASSHFLDRNTEAFF.

The chain is built from TRBV20-1 and TRBJ2-1, with 8 bases fitting TRBD1. Germline lookup yields CDR1 DFQATT and CDR2 SNEGSKA (reference sequence). The CDR3 runs 10 residues. CDR3 amino acids: CCGQGNEQFF. CDR3 nucleotide sequence: TGCTGCGGACAGGGCAATGAGCAGTTCTTC.

J is TRBJ2-3 and V is TRBV5-4; 13 bases line up with TRBD2. Germline V lookup: CDR1 SGHNT, CDR2 YYREEE (reference sequence). The V segment lost 4 bases and the J segment 0 bases; nucleotides outside the gene matches: 5. The CDR3 loop spans 17 amino acids. The CDR3 sequence: CASSRWGLAGSTDTQYF. CDR3 in DNA: TGTGCCAGCAGCCGTTGGGGACTAGCGGGAAGCACAGATACGCAGTATTTT.

The chain is built from TRBV10-3 and TRBJ2-1, with TRBD1 matching 9 bases. V lost 2 bases, J lost 8 bases, and 7 bases stayed unmatched. The germline gives CDR1 ENHRY, CDR2 SYGVKD. The length of the CDR3 is 15 residues. The DNA of the CDR3 is TGTGCCATCAGTGAGGGTGACAGGGGGTCGGATGAGCAGTTCTTC. Encoded protein: CAISEGDRGSDEQFF.

V gene TRBV6-1 combines with J gene TRBJ1-5; 7 bases are shared with TRBD1. The CDR3 extends over 15 amino acids. Germline trimming cut 5 bases from V and 7 bases from J; bases unmatched to any gene: 11. In germline, CDR1 is MNHNS, CDR2 SASEGT. CDR3 amino acids: CASSPDRQGWQPQHF. CDR3 DNA: TGTGCCAGCAGTCCCGACCGACAGGGTTGGCAGCCCCAGCATTTT.

The chain is built from TRBV4-1 and TRBJ2-3; 7 nucleotides match TRBD2. Germline CDR1 and CDR2: MGHRA and YSYEKL. The CDR3 length is 14 residues. V trimming: 4 bases; J trimming: 4 bases; junction bases outside the gene matches: 5. The chain's CDR3 is CASSLREVADTQYF. The CDR3, as DNA: TGCGCCAGCAGCCTACGGGAGGTAGCAGATACGCAGTATTTT.

The chain is built from TRBV7-9 and TRBJ1-2; 12 nucleotides match TRBD1. Losses at the gene ends were 8 bases for V and 4 bases for J; bases not matched to a gene: 14. The CDR3 extends over 17 amino acids. Germline lookup yields CDR1 SEHNR and CDR2 FQNEAQ (reference sequence). The CDR3 region has the DNA TGTGCCAGCTTACGGGACAGGGGGCGCGGGTCTCGCTATGGCTACACCTTC. Protein sequence: CASLRDRGRGSRYGYTF.

The gene calls are TRBV5-1 and TRBJ2-7; TRBD1 matches 9 bases. Looked up from germline, CDR1 is SGHRS and CDR2 is YFSETQ. CDR3 length equals 15 residues. Trimming took 3 bases from V and 3 from J; bases not matched to a gene: 7. The CDR3 DNA reads TGCGCCAGCAGCTCTGGGACAGGGATCGGCTACGAGCAGTACTTC. Translated: CASSSGTGIGYEQYF.

This clone was seen a handful of times. The rearrangement joins TRBV7-9 to TRBJ2-3, with TRBD2 matching over 14 bases. The CDR3 is 16 residues long. The J segment lost 3 bases and the V segment lost 5 bases, leaving 4 bases of the junction unmatched. Germline assignment: CDR1 SEHNR and CDR2 FQNEAQ (reference sequence). Here the CDR3 reads CASSHGTSGSTDTQYF. CDR3 in DNA: TGTGCCAGCAGCCATGGGACTAGCGGGAGTACAGATACGCAGTATTTT.

This chain links TRBV10-1 with TRBJ1-2; 7 bases map to TRBD1. In germline, CDR1 is WNHNN, CDR2 SYGVQD (reference sequence). V shed 7 bases and J 0 bases; nucleotides not matched to a gene: 8. The CDR3 has 15 amino acids. The CDR3 loop is CASTPWDSANYGYTF. CDR3 in DNA: TGCGCCAGCACTCCGTGGGACAGCGCTAACTATGGCTACACCTTC.

The gene calls are TRBV7-6 and TRBJ2-1, with D unresolved. V lost 3 bases, J lost 1 base, and 4 bases lay in between. The CDR3 is 13 amino acids. The germline gives CDR1 SGHVS, CDR2 FNYEAQ. CDR3 DNA: TGTGCCAGCAGCTTCCAGTCCTACAATGAGCAGTTCTTC. It specifies CASSFQSYNEQFF.

Remarks on this clone: At one of its ends the junction is not consistent with the germline gene, which may arise from a read error. This chain connects TRBV10-3 to TRBJ1-3; perhaps TRBD1 as D (6 bases). Per the germline V gene, CDR1 is ENHRY and CDR2 is SYGVKD. The CDR3 consists of 16 residues. The DNA for the CDR3 is TGTGCCATCAGTGGTGGACAGCCATTCTCTGGAAACGCCATATATTTT. Translation: CAISGGQPFSGNAIYF.

For this clone: Other nucleotide sequences in the sample specify the same CDR3. The V call is TRBV9, the J call TRBJ2-3; D gene uncertain. CDR1 and CDR2 from the germline V gene are SGDLS and YYNGEE. The V gene lost 1 base and the J gene lost 0 bases, with 6 bases spanning the gap. The CDR3 is 14 residues long. CDR3 DNA sequence: TGTGCCAGCAGCGTACTCTTTAGCACAGATACGCAGTATTTT. Translated: CASSVLFSTDTQYF.

The genes are TRBV19 and TRBJ2-5; TRBD1 matches 7 bases. Germline V gene data show CDR1 as LNHDA and CDR2 as SQIVND (reference sequence). The CDR3 is 15 amino acids. V lost 1 base, J lost 5 bases, and 7 bases stayed unmatched. The DNA for the CDR3 is TGTGCCAGTAGTATAGTGACAGGGACGGGGGAGACCCAGTACTTC. This encodes CASSIVTGTGETQYF. The complete variable domain, with remaining parts taken from reference TRBV19 and TRBJ2-5, reads DGGITQSPKYLFRKEGQNVTLSCEQNLNHDAMYWYRQDPGQGLRLIYYSQIVNDFQKGDIAEGYSVSREKKESFPLTVTSAQKNPTAFYLCASSIVTGTGETQYFGPGTRLLVL.

This clone has a handful of counts. Other DNA sequences in the same sample also yield this CDR3. The chain uses TRBV5-1 and TRBJ2-1; D gene unclear. The length of the CDR3 is 15 residues. Trimming left V 1 base short and J 4 bases short, with 12 bases between. Germline CDR1 is SGHRS and CDR2 is YFSETQ. In DNA form, the CDR3 reads TGCGCCAGCAGCTTGATGGCAGGCTCTTACAATGAGCAGTTCTTC. Translating it yields CASSLMAGSYNEQFF.

This chain uses TRBV4-3 with TRBJ1-5; TRBD1 agrees at 9 bases. J was trimmed by 0 bases and V by 0 bases; bases with no gene match: 9. This CDR3 is 19 amino acids long. Germline-derived CDR1 and CDR2 are LGHNA and YSLEER. CDR3 sequence (DNA): TGCGCCAGCAGCCAAGACCTTGGACAGGGGCCTACTAGCAATCAGCCCCAGCATTTT. Translating gives CASSQDLGQGPTSNQPQHF.

The chain carries TRBV4-2 and TRBJ2-7; a weak D match, TRBD2 (6 bases). The CDR3 has 15 residues. CDR1 LGHNA and CDR2 YNFKEQ come from the germline V gene. Trimming took 0 bases from V and 3 from J, leaving 12 bases between them. The CDR3 reads CASSQDLAALYEQYF. CDR3 bases: TGTGCCAGCAGCCAAGATTTAGCGGCCCTCTACGAGCAGTACTTC.

V and J are TRBV5-4 and TRBJ2-1, with D possibly being TRBD2 (7 bases). The germline V and J ends were trimmed by 2 bases and 10 bases, with 19 bases remaining between them. This CDR3 has 15 residues. CDR1 is SGHNT, CDR2 YYREEE, per germline (reference sequence). Here the CDR3 DNA reads TGTGCCAGCAGCTTCGGGGGGCGTCAAGGGAGGGAGCAGTTCTTC. Translating gives CASSFGGRQGREQFF.

This clone showed up just a few times. This chain joins TRBV7-8 and TRBJ2-6, with D maybe TRBD1 (6 bases). The CDR3 sequence is 16 residues long. Germline V gene data show CDR1 as SGHVS and CDR2 as FQNEAQ. Trimming stripped 5 bases from V and 4 bases from J, with 15 bases between. The CDR3 region is CASSEYRVGGANVLTF. Written as DNA, the CDR3 is TGTGCCAGCAGCGAATACAGGGTCGGAGGGGCCAACGTCCTGACTTTC.